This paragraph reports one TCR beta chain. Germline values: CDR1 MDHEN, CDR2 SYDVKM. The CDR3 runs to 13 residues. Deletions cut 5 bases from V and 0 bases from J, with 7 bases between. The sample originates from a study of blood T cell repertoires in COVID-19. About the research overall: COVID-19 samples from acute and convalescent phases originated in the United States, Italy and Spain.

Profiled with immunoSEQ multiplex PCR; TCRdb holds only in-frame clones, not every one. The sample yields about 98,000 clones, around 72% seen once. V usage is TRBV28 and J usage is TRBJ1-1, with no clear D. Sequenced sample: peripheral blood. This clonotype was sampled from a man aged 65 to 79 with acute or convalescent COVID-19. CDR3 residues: CASSRYLNTEAFF. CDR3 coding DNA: TGTGCCAGCAGTCGCTACCTGAACACTGAAGCTTTCTTT.